What follows are 2 T cell receptor beta chains derived from one specimen sequenced in a study of T cell changes during pregnancy in multiple sclerosis. Measured with immunoSEQ multiplex PCR; TCRdb has only the in-frame clones, and not every one. The profile shows roughly 100,000 clones, 92% of them singletons. The specimen comprised peripheral blood, sampled after pregnancy. The receptor set was obtained from a female donor with multiple sclerosis, enrolled in a pregnancy study.

This clone appeared a single time. The genes are TRBV10-3 and TRBJ2-7, with TRBD2 matching 14 bases. The trim removed 7 bases at V and 3 bases at J, leaving 5 bases unmatched. The CDR3 has 15 amino acids. The germline V gene has CDR1 ENHRY and CDR2 SYGVKD. CDR3 loop: CAITRLAGGYYEQYF. CDR3 nucleotide sequence: TGTGCCATCACCCGACTAGCGGGAGGGTACTACGAGCAGTACTTC.

V and J are TRBV6-4 and TRBJ2-7; TRBD2 matches 12 bases. CDR3 length equals 17 residues. CDR1 is MRHNA and CDR2 is SNTAGT in the germline V gene. After removal of 10 bases from V and 0 bases from J, the junction contained 13 bases not matched to a gene. CDR3: CATTWTSGDQSSYEQYF. The CDR3 DNA reads as TGTGCCACCACCTGGACTAGCGGGGATCAAAGCTCCTACGAGCAGTACTTC.